Following are 28 T cell receptor beta chains from one sample sequenced in a study of cytomegalovirus exposure and HLA in healthy donors. The protocol was immunoSEQ multiplex PCR, while the TCRdb copy is restricted to in-frame clones and leaves out a portion. The sample carries approximately 73,000 clones, about 95% recorded once. The sequenced sample was PBMCs. These receptor sequences come from a man aged 18 to 29 in good health and CMV-seronegative.

This chain links TRBV7-9 with TRBJ1-1; possible D gene TRBD1, 6 bases. Per germline, CDR1 SEHNR and CDR2 FQNEAQ (reference sequence). The CDR3 has 15 residues. V was cut by 5 bases and J by 4 bases, with 17 bases left in between. The CDR3 sequence is CASSPQQGLGTEAFF. For the CDR3, the DNA is TGTGCCAGCAGCCCGCAACAGGGTCTGGGCACTGAAGCTTTCTTT.

The table lists this clone with a count of one. This chain links TRBV4-3 with TRBJ2-6; D is unclear. Trimming cost V 0 bases and J 0 bases, with 6 bases left between them. The CDR3 runs to 16 residues. The V gene's germline CDR1 is LGHNA and CDR2 YSLEER. The CDR3 coding sequence is TGCGCCAGCAGCCAAGAGCCGGGCTCTGGGGCCAACGTCCTGACTTTC. It encodes CASSQEPGSGANVLTF.

This clone has only one observation. The chain has TRBV5-4 and TRBJ1-1; perhaps TRBD1 as D (5 bases). CDR3 length equals 13 residues. V gave up 7 bases and J gave up 1 base, with 11 bases separating them. Germline CDR1 and CDR2: SGHNT and YYREEE (reference sequence). The CDR3 bases are TGTGCCAGCTGGGACTTTGCGAACACTGAAGCTTTCTTT. It specifies CASWDFANTEAFF.

The V gene is TRBV30, the J gene TRBJ1-5; D is perhaps TRBD1 (5 bases). The ends were cut back, 1 base at V and 5 bases at J, with 9 bases in the middle. Germline V gene sequence: CDR1 GTSNPN, CDR2 SVGIG (reference sequence). This CDR3 region has 13 residues. In nucleotides, the CDR3 is TGTGCCTGGAGTGGTGGGGGGGATCAGCCCCAGCATTTT. Protein: CAWSGGGDQPQHF.

The chain combines TRBV6-5 with TRBJ1-1; D gene unclear. Germline assignment: CDR1 MNHEY and CDR2 SVGAGI. The length of the CDR3 is 14 residues. V was shortened by 10 bases and J by 5 bases, with 20 bases between the two germline ends. CDR3 loop: CATHWEPGGTEAFF. As DNA, the CDR3 is TGTGCCACCCATTGGGAGCCGGGTGGTACTGAAGCTTTCTTT.

This chain connects TRBV9 to TRBJ1-1; 8 bases map to TRBD1. V shed 4 bases, J shed 6 bases, and the junction held 11 bases outside the gene matches. The CDR3 totals 15 residues. CDR1 and CDR2 from the germline V gene are SGDLS and YYNGEE. CDR3 region: CASSTRTGLDAEAFF. The CDR3 nucleotides read TGTGCCAGCAGCACGAGGACAGGGCTCGACGCTGAAGCTTTCTTT. Combining the CDR3 with reference TRBV9 and TRBJ1-1 gives the whole variable domain DSGVTQTPKHLITATGQRVTLRCSPRSGDLSVYWYQQSLDQGLQFLIQYYNGEERAKGNILERFSAQQFPDLHSELNLSSLELGDSALYFCASSTRTGLDAEAFFGQGTRLTVV.

The chain combines TRBV12-1 with TRBJ1-1; the D call in the table, TRBD1, was not verified against the DNA. TRBV12-1 is labeled a pseudogene. The length of the CDR3 is 14 residues. CDR3 DNA: TGTGCCAGCAGACCGACAGACGTGAACACTGAAGCTTTCTTT. It translates to CASRPTDVNTEAFF.

J is TRBJ1-1 and V is TRBV9, with 8 bases that match TRBD1. Trimming at V came to 3 bases and at J to 5 bases, leaving 6 bases not matched to a gene. Per the germline V gene, CDR1 is SGDLS and CDR2 is YYNGEE. The CDR3 contains 14 residues. CDR3 DNA: TGTGCCAGCAGCGCAAGACAGGGGAGGACTGAAGCTTTCTTT. Protein sequence: CASSARQGRTEAFF.

The J gene is TRBJ2-5, the V gene TRBV5-6, with 11 bases lining up with TRBD2. The germline V gene has CDR1 SGHDT and CDR2 YYEEEE. The CDR3 is made up of 18 amino acids. With 4 bases clipped from V and 1 base from J, the junction kept 12 bases outside the gene matches. In DNA, the CDR3 is TGTGCCAGCAGCCCGACGGCAGCCGGACTAGCGGGCCAAGAGACCCAGTACTTC. It translates to CASSPTAAGLAGQETQYF.

The chain joins TRBV30 to TRBJ2-1; D is ambiguous. CDR1 GTSNPN and CDR2 SVGIG come from the germline V gene (reference sequence). This CDR3 spans 13 amino acids. The V and J ends lost 3 bases and 5 bases respectively, with 11 bases between them. Written as DNA, the CDR3 is TGTGCCTGGAGCCTTTCACGAGACAATGAGCAGTTCTTC. It encodes CAWSLSRDNEQFF.

The rearrangement links TRBV7-6 to TRBJ1-1, with D maybe TRBD1 (5 bases). This CDR3 has 13 amino acids. Germline assignment: CDR1 SGHVS and CDR2 FNYEAQ. V was clipped by 8 bases and J by 6 bases, with 16 bases between them. The CDR3 DNA is TGTGCCAGCGGTTCAGGGTCTCGGGCTGAAGCTTTCTTT. It specifies CASGSGSRAEAFF.

The chain recombines TRBV29-1 with TRBJ2-3, with a possible D match to TRBD1 (6 bases). The germline V and J ends were trimmed by 4 bases and 2 bases, with 22 bases remaining between them. The CDR3 loop spans 17 amino acids. Germline values: CDR1 SQVTM, CDR2 ANQGSEA. CDR3: CSVALWNRVGNTDTQYF. CDR3 in DNA: TGCAGCGTTGCCCTCTGGAACAGGGTTGGGAACACAGATACGCAGTATTTT.

The chain joins TRBV7-2 to TRBJ1-2; TRBD1 matches 9 bases. Germline lookup yields CDR1 SGHTA and CDR2 FQGNSA. This CDR3 is 14 amino acids long. J gave up 4 bases and V 4 bases, and 4 bases lay outside the gene matches. The CDR3 region has the DNA TGTGCCAGCAGCTACGTGGGACAGGGCTATGGCTACACCTTC. Residues: CASSYVGQGYGYTF.

This chain links TRBV27 with TRBJ2-2, with 9 bases lining up with TRBD2. This CDR3 spans 16 amino acids. The V segment lost 3 bases and the J segment 6 bases; nucleotides outside the gene matches: 8. Germline CDR1 is MNHEY and CDR2 is SMNVEV (reference sequence). CDR3 in amino acids: CASSFPSGGFSGELFF. CDR3 DNA: TGTGCCAGCAGTTTCCCCAGCGGGGGGTTTTCCGGGGAGCTGTTTTTT.

V is TRBV30 and J is TRBJ1-3, with TRBD1 as a possible D gene (6 bases). The germline CDR1 and CDR2 sequences are GTSNPN and SVGIG (reference sequence). V was pared by 0 bases and J by 2 bases, with 14 bases between. CDR3 size: 16 residues. This chain's CDR3 is CAWSVNRAKTGNTIYF. The CDR3 nucleotides are TGTGCCTGGAGTGTAAACAGGGCGAAGACTGGAAACACCATATATTTT.

The genes are TRBV28 and TRBJ2-2, with 9 nucleotides matching TRBD2. The V and J ends lost 8 bases and 8 bases, in that order; junction bases with no gene match: 12. Germline lookup yields CDR1 MDHEN and CDR2 SYDVKM. The CDR3 has 15 residues. The CDR3 DNA reads as TGTGCCAGCCTGTCCGGAGCGGGGGGCATAGGGGAGCTGTTTTTT. This encodes CASLSGAGGIGELFF. Full variable domain (missing parts from reference TRBV28 and TRBJ2-2): DVKVTQSSRYLVKRTGEKVFLECVQDMDHENMFWYRQDPGLGLRLIYFSYDVKMKEKGDIPEGYSVSREKKERFSLILESASTNQTSMYLCASLSGAGGIGELFFGEGSRLTVL.

The chain employs TRBV7-9 and TRBJ2-1; D is undetermined. The V gene lost 3 bases and the J gene lost 12 bases, with 9 bases spanning the gap. CDR3 size: 11 residues. Germline values: CDR1 SEHNR, CDR2 FQNEAQ (reference sequence). The CDR3 sequence: CASSFPRGQFF. The DNA for the CDR3 is TGTGCCAGCAGCTTCCCCCGCGGGCAGTTCTTC.

V gene TRBV2 combines with J gene TRBJ1-5, with D unclear. Germline values: CDR1 SNHLY, CDR2 FYNNEI. V was shortened by 3 bases and J by 0 bases, with 9 bases between the two germline ends. There are 15 residues in the CDR3. Here the CDR3 reads CASSDRETSNQPQHF. Written as DNA, the CDR3 is TGTGCCAGCAGTGATAGGGAGACTAGCAATCAGCCCCAGCATTTT. The full variable domain, with the rest looked up from reference TRBV2 and TRBJ1-5, is EPEVTQTPSHQVTQMGQEVILRCVPISNHLYFYWYRQILGQKVEFLVSFYNNEISEKSEIFDDQFSVERPDGSNFTLKIRSTKLEDSAMYFCASSDRETSNQPQHFGDGTRLSIL.

V and J are TRBV19 and TRBJ1-1; tentatively, D is TRBD1 (5 bases). The V and J ends lost 5 bases and 7 bases respectively, with 14 bases between them. Germline loops: CDR1 LNHDA, CDR2 SQIVND (reference sequence). The CDR3 contains 13 residues. CDR3 loop: CASSRAGYREAFF. In nucleotides, the CDR3 is TGTGCCAGTAGTCGGGCAGGGTATCGTGAAGCTTTCTTT.

V and J are TRBV19 and TRBJ2-6, with 9 bases fitting TRBD1. Germline V lookup: CDR1 LNHDA, CDR2 SQIVND (reference sequence). There are 16 residues in the CDR3. With 3 bases clipped from V and 0 bases from J, the junction kept 0 bases outside the gene matches. In DNA form, the CDR3 reads TGTGCCAGTAGTATGACAGGGGGCTCTGGGGCCAACGTCCTGACTTTC. Its translation is CASSMTGGSGANVLTF. Filled out from reference TRBV19 and TRBJ2-6, the complete variable domain reads DGGITQSPKYLFRKEGQNVTLSCEQNLNHDAMYWYRQDPGQGLRLIYYSQIVNDFQKGDIAEGYSVSREKKESFPLTVTSAQKNPTAFYLCASSMTGGSGANVLTFGAGSRLTVL.

The V and J genes are TRBV7-9 and TRBJ2-1; no definite D call. V shed 5 bases and J shed 0 bases, with 11 bases lying between them. This CDR3 contains 15 residues. Germline V gives CDR1 SEHNR, CDR2 FQNEAQ (reference sequence). CDR3 region: CASSGPAGSYNEQFF. For the CDR3, the DNA is TGTGCCAGCAGCGGTCCGGCAGGCTCCTACAATGAGCAGTTCTTC.

The V gene is TRBV5-1, the J gene TRBJ2-7; 9 positions agree with TRBD1. The junction had 6 bases not matched to a gene; V was cut back by 3 bases and J by 2 bases. CDR1 SGHRS and CDR2 YFSETQ come from the germline V gene. CDR3 length: 15 residues. The CDR3 nucleotides are TGCGCCAGCAGCTCGGGACAGGGACTCGCCTACGAGCAGTACTTC. It specifies CASSSGQGLAYEQYF.

The gene calls are TRBV10-3 and TRBJ2-1; 10 bases agree with TRBD2. Per the germline V gene, CDR1 is ENHRY and CDR2 is SYGVKD. Germline trimming cut 0 bases from V and 6 bases from J; bases unmatched to any gene: 5. The CDR3 contains 16 residues. CDR3 sequence: CAISESSGGAVNEQFF. The CDR3 DNA is TGTGCCATCAGTGAGTCGAGCGGGGGGGCCGTCAATGAGCAGTTCTTC.

The rearrangement links TRBV12-5 to TRBJ2-4, with 7 bases aligning to TRBD2. V dropped 6 bases and J dropped 5; count of bases not matched to a gene: 4. The CDR3 length is 13 residues. Germline CDR1 and CDR2: LGHNT and FRNRAP. The CDR3 is CASGQAGENIQYF. The DNA of the CDR3 is TGTGCTAGTGGGCAGGCGGGGGAAAACATTCAGTACTTC.

This clone occurred a few times. This rearrangement joins TRBV7-2 to TRBJ1-6; D gene unclear. Trimming shortened V by 4 bases and J by 6 bases, and 7 bases separated the two germline ends. The CDR3 runs 13 residues. Germline V gene lookup returns CDR1 SGHTA and CDR2 FQGNSA. The CDR3 nucleotides are TGTGCCAGCAGCTCCTTGTCTAATTCACCCCTCCACTTT. Translation gives CASSSLSNSPLHF.

The CDR3 is CATRGRVNTEAFF. The DNA of the CDR3 is TGTGCCACCAGGGGCAGGGTGAACACTGAAGCTTTCTTT. This chain uses TRBV15 with TRBJ1-1; maybe TRBD1 (5 bases). This CDR3 comprises 13 residues. Germline V gene data show CDR1 as LNHNV and CDR2 as YYDKDF (reference sequence). The V end lost 6 bases, the J end lost 0 bases, and 8 bases lay between the germline ends.

The chain employs TRBV30 and TRBJ1-2; D is unresolved. With 5 bases removed from V and 1 base from J, the gap between germline ends came to 8 bases. CDR3 size: 12 residues. The germline CDR1 and CDR2 sequences are GTSNPN and SVGIG (reference sequence). As DNA, the CDR3 is TGTGCCTGGGAACCTAATAACTATGGCTACACCTTC. This codes for CAWEPNNYGYTF.

The chain links TRBV7-7 to TRBJ2-1, with D unresolved. Deletions cut 5 bases from V and 7 bases from J, with 12 bases between. The germline V gene has CDR1 SSHAT and CDR2 FNYEAQ (reference sequence). This CDR3 has 13 amino acids. In DNA form, the CDR3 reads TGTGCCAGCAGCCACAGCCCTGGGAATGAGCAGTTCTTC. Its translation: CASSHSPGNEQFF.